This T cell receptor beta chain was retrieved from a study of T cells after yellow fever vaccination. Findings of the study overall: Subsequent to the booster, the majority of primary-vaccination clones reappeared (96% CD4, about 90% CD8).

This CDR3 has 14 amino acids. With 4 bases removed from V and 8 bases from J, the gap between germline ends came to 15 bases. Germline lookup yields CDR1 MRHNA and CDR2 SNTAGT. Each CDR3 protein gets one entry after TCRdb re-called the 5' RACE reads with MiXCR. The sample includes a few hundred thousand distinct CDR3 sequences, roughly 20% seen only once; the top ten take 15% to 20%. As regards this clonotype: The antigen remains unidentified.

This receptor was taken from a man aged 18-30 years who received the YFV17D yellow fever vaccine. This specimen consisted of PBMCs, obtained before the yellow fever booster vaccination. V gene TRBV6-4 combines with J gene TRBJ2-1, with D possibly matching TRBD1 (5 bases). The CDR3 bases are TGTGCCAGCAGTGCGTTTGGCAGGGATGATGAGCAGTTCTTC. It codes for CASSAFGRDDEQFF.